The next 17 T cell receptor beta chains were all read from a single sample in a study of blood T cells in healthy people across ages. PCR was performed a second time for about 7 to 12 cycles using a sample-barcoded 5' primer and a J-beta primer mix. Each CDR3 protein is one row after TCRdb ran MiXCR on the 5' RACE reads. The sample records roughly 700,000 distinct CDR3 sequences, about half being singletons. The specimen sequenced was blood. The receptors stem from a woman aged 60-75 years in good health.

This clonotype was counted a few times. J is TRBJ1-1 and V is TRBV7-9; 10 bases are shared with TRBD1. The V and J ends lost 7 bases and 2 bases, in that order; junction bases with no gene match: 7. The CDR3 consists of 15 residues. The germline CDR1 and CDR2 sequences are SEHNR and FQNEAQ (reference sequence). The DNA for the CDR3 is TGTGCCAGCATCGCCCGGGACAGGGGTAACACTGAAGCTTTCTTT. It is translated as CASIARDRGNTEAFF.

A note on this clonotype: An end of the junction does not agree with germline; a read error may underlie this. The V call is TRBV9, the J call TRBJ2-1, with D possibly TRBD2 on 5 matching bases. This CDR3 comprises 14 residues. The V gene's germline CDR1 is SGDLS and CDR2 YYNGEE. The CDR3 DNA is TGTGCCAGCAGCCCAACTCCTAGCAGTAACGAGCAGTTTTTC. It codes for CASSPTPSSNEQFF.

The V call is TRBV6-2 or TRBV6-3, the J call TRBJ2-3, with a weak D call TRBD1 (5 bases). Germline V gene data show CDR1 as MNHEY and CDR2 as SVGEGT. The CDR3 runs 11 residues. V was pared by 6 bases and J by 9 bases, with 10 bases between. The CDR3 coding sequence is TGTGCCAGCAGGGGGCTGGGGACGCAGTATTTT. Translated, it gives CASRGLGTQYF.

Of note for this clonotype: This sequence may be a read error, since a much larger clone differs from it by one base. This chain links TRBV7-3 with TRBJ1-2; D is perhaps TRBD1 (6 bases). Germline assignment: CDR1 SGHTA and CDR2 FQGTGA. This CDR3 has 12 residues. DNA for the CDR3: TGTGCCGGCAGCTTAATGGGGGCTGGCTACACCTTC. Protein sequence: CAGSLMGAGYTF.

This rearrangement joins TRBV7-2 to TRBJ2-1; D unclear. The CDR3 is 14 residues long. Germline V lookup: CDR1 SGHTA, CDR2 FQGNSA. Trimming removed 3 bases from V and 8 bases from J, with 14 bases in between. CDR3: CASSFYQSRDEQFF. The CDR3 DNA reads TGTGCCAGCAGCTTTTATCAAAGTAGGGATGAGCAGTTCTTC.

The DNA for the CDR3 is TGTGCCAGCAGCCAAGGCCCTATAGGCACAGATACGCAGTATTTT. Residues: CASSQGPIGTDTQYF. The V and J genes are TRBV4-2 and TRBJ2-3, with D hard to call. This CDR3 contains 15 residues. V gave up 1 base and J gave up 1 base, with 9 bases separating them. The germline V gene has CDR1 LGHNA and CDR2 YNFKEQ.

This chain connects TRBV20-1 to TRBJ1-2; the D gene is possibly TRBD1 (5 bases). Looked up from germline, CDR1 is DFQATT and CDR2 is SNEGSKA (reference sequence). This CDR3 comprises 13 residues. Trimming stripped 6 bases from V and 4 bases from J, with 15 bases between. This chain's CDR3 is CSALGPASYGYTF. The CDR3 DNA reads as TGCAGTGCCTTGGGACCCGCGAGCTATGGCTACACCTTC.

Comment on this clonotype: Possible read error: a much larger clone is one base away. The chain combines TRBV7-6 with TRBJ2-5; possible D gene TRBD2, 6 bases. Germline-derived CDR1 and CDR2 are SGHVS and FNYEAQ. V lost 4 bases and J 2 bases, leaving 8 bases between the germline ends. The CDR3 covers 13 residues. CDR3 amino acids: CASSCGVQETQYF. CDR3 DNA sequence: TGTGCCAGCAGCTGCGGGGTACAAGAGACCCAGTACTTC.

This clonotype has just a few counts. The rearrangement joins TRBV29-1 to TRBJ2-5; 9 bases line up with TRBD2. The CDR3 loop spans 15 amino acids. V trimming: 3 bases; J trimming: 0 bases; junction bases outside the gene matches: 5. Germline values: CDR1 SQVTM, CDR2 ANQGSEA. CDR3 sequence (DNA): TGCAGCGTTGAGCGACTAGCGGTTGACCAAGAGACCCAGTACTTC. Encoded protein: CSVERLAVDQETQYF.

This clonotype has more than one count but fewer than ten. The chain is built from TRBV29-1 and TRBJ2-4; TRBD1 aligns across 7 bases. The CDR3 runs to 12 residues. The germline gives CDR1 SQVTM, CDR2 ANQGSEA. Losses at the gene ends were 4 bases for V and 6 bases for J; bases not matched to a gene: 3. DNA of the CDR3: TGCAGCGTTGGGGACAGCGTAAACATTCAGTACTTC. Its translation: CSVGDSVNIQYF. Variable domain in full (rest from reference TRBV29-1 and TRBJ2-4): SAVISQKPSRDICQRGTSLTIQCQVDSQVTMMFWYRQQPGQSLTLIATANQGSEATYESGFVIDKFPISRPNLTFSTLTVSNMSPEDSSIYLCSVGDSVNIQYFGAGTRLSVL.

The chain uses TRBV12-3 or TRBV12-4 and TRBJ2-5, with a tentative D call TRBD1 (6 bases). There are 14 residues in the CDR3. Between the trimmed V and J ends, which lost 4 bases and 4 bases, there was a span of 13 bases. The CDR3 spells CASSSGQRRETQYF. The CDR3 coding sequence is TGTGCCAGCAGTTCAGGACAGCGGAGAGAGACCCAGTACTTC.

V gene TRBV20-1 combines with J gene TRBJ2-4, with 12 bases that match TRBD2. Germline CDR1 reads DFQATT; CDR2 reads SNEGSKA (reference sequence). With 6 bases clipped from V and 6 bases from J, the junction kept 3 bases outside the gene matches. The CDR3 totals 13 residues. The CDR3 sequence: CSAALAGGNIQYF. The CDR3 nucleotides read TGCAGTGCGGCACTAGCGGGAGGAAACATTCAGTACTTC.

The genes are TRBV20-1 and TRBJ1-4; 7 bases are a match to TRBD1. This CDR3 has 14 amino acids. Germline CDR1 DFQATT, CDR2 SNEGSKA (reference sequence). V lost 0 bases, J lost 7 bases, and 5 bases stayed unmatched. The DNA of the CDR3 is TGCAGTGCTAGAGACCGGACAGGTGGTGAAAAACTGTTTTTT. Translated: CSARDRTGGEKLFF.

V and J are TRBV28 and TRBJ2-7; D ambiguous. Trimming pared 3 bases from V and 4 bases from J, leaving 19 bases between. Germline-derived CDR1 and CDR2 are MDHEN and SYDVKM. The CDR3 sequence is 16 residues long. As DNA, the CDR3 is TGTGCCAGCAGTTTTAGTCGGCCAGGTGGAAGATACGAGCAGTACTTC. Protein product: CASSFSRPGGRYEQYF. Together with reference TRBV28 and TRBJ2-7, the CDR3 gives the full variable domain: DVKVTQSSRYLVKRTGEKVFLECVQDMDHENMFWYRQDPGLGLRLIYFSYDVKMKEKGDIPEGYSVSREKKERFSLILESASTNQTSMYLCASSFSRPGGRYEQYFGPGTRLTVT.

This rearrangement joins TRBV5-1 to TRBJ2-1, with 8 bases that match TRBD1. Per germline, CDR1 SGHRS and CDR2 YFSETQ. Germline trimming cut 9 bases from V and 3 bases from J; bases unmatched to any gene: 11. The CDR3 spans 15 residues. The CDR3 sequence is CANAESGQVYNEQFF. The CDR3 DNA follows: TGCGCCAACGCCGAATCGGGACAGGTCTACAATGAGCAGTTCTTC.

V is TRBV11-3 and J is TRBJ2-7; D perhaps matches TRBD2 (6 bases). CDR3 length: 14 residues. CDR1 and CDR2 (germline): SGHNT, YENEEA. Trimming cost V 5 bases and J 5 bases, with 16 bases left between them. Here the CDR3 reads CASSPSRGTDEQYF. The DNA for the CDR3 is TGTGCCAGCAGCCCGTCGCGGGGAACAGACGAGCAGTACTTC.

This clonotype has a handful of counts. The rearrangement links TRBV6-1 to TRBJ2-1; TRBD2 matches 14 bases. CDR3 length: 15 amino acids. CDR1 is MNHNS, CDR2 SASEGT, per germline. With 3 bases clipped from V and 7 bases from J, the junction kept 2 bases outside the gene matches. Here the CDR3 reads CASSEGLAGDNEQFF. The CDR3 nucleotides are TGTGCCAGCAGTGAGGGACTAGCGGGAGATAATGAGCAGTTCTTC.